This paragraph reports one T cell receptor (beta chain). Its antigen is still unknown. Preparation of the TCRbeta library involved a method that used unique molecular identifiers. TCRdb reprocessed the PCR reads with MiXCR, giving one entry per CDR3 protein. The table has about a million distinct CDR3 sequences, roughly 31% seen once. Trimming took 3 bases from V and 1 from J, leaving 16 bases between them. The CDR3 length is 16 residues. The germline V gene encodes CDR1 SGHKS and CDR2 YYEKEE (reference sequence). These data are taken from a study of T-cell reconstitution after alpha-beta-depleted transplantation in children. General study results and limits: From newly produced T cells came most of the T-cell counts and diversity one year after transplant.

The sample here was PBMCs, mostly from graft donor cells, taken 360 days after TCRalphabeta/CD19-depleted stem cell transplant. This receptor was taken from a boy younger than two who had a stem cell transplant for SCID, so the T cells may come from the graft donor. The chain links TRBV5-5 to TRBJ1-1; TRBD1 is a possible D gene (6 bases). The chain's CDR3 is CASSSGTRDPNTEAFF. The CDR3 nucleotides read TGTGCCAGCAGCTCCGGGACAAGGGACCCGAACACTGAAGCTTTCTTT.